This passage covers 27 T cell receptor beta chains from one sample sequenced in a study of OX40 agonist ivuxolimab in advanced cancers. This table comes from immunoSEQ multiplex PCR, and its TCRdb copy is limited to in-frame clones, with some not included. The repertoire consists of approximately 66,000 clones, with less than 85% occurring once and the leading ten covering approximately 0.78%. This material consisted of CD4+ or CD8+ T cells sorted from blood, taken in a trial of the OX40 agonist ivuxolimab. These TCRs come from an adult with an advanced solid tumor such as melanoma, head and neck, liver or kidney cancer.

J is TRBJ1-1 and V is TRBV6-6; no clear D gene. V was pared by 7 bases and J by 1 base, with 13 bases between. Germline lookup yields CDR1 MNHNY and CDR2 SVGAGI (reference sequence). The CDR3 extends over 14 amino acids. The CDR3 is CASIDGGGNTEAFF. DNA of the CDR3: TGTGCCAGCATTGACGGAGGCGGGAACACTGAAGCTTTCTTT.

J is TRBJ2-7 and V is TRBV4-1; 10 bases are a match to TRBD2. This CDR3 region has 16 residues. V trimming: 3 bases; J trimming: 4 bases; junction bases outside the gene matches: 9. Germline V gives CDR1 MGHRA, CDR2 YSYEKL. The CDR3 nucleotides read TGCGCCAGCAGCCAGTCCGGGACTAGCGATACTTACGAGCAGTACTTC. This encodes CASSQSGTSDTYEQYF.

The rearrangement uses TRBV4-2 and TRBJ1-1; a possible D gene is TRBD1 (6 bases). V lost 0 bases and J 4 bases, leaving 12 bases between the germline ends. This CDR3 region has 15 residues. Looked up from germline, CDR1 is LGHNA and CDR2 is YNFKEQ. Written as DNA, the CDR3 is TGTGCCAGCAGCCAAGAGCCGGGGGCAGGCACTGAAGCTTTCTTT. It specifies CASSQEPGAGTEAFF.

This clone showed up just a few times. The rearrangement uses TRBV11-3 and TRBJ2-5; TRBD2 matches at 8 bases. The CDR3 has 15 residues. Germline CDR1 and CDR2: SGHNT and YENEEA. V gave up 10 bases and J gave up 5 bases; unmatched junction bases: 15. The CDR3 region is CATTRSGGPRETQYF. DNA for the CDR3: TGTGCCACCACGAGAAGCGGGGGACCGAGGGAGACCCAGTACTTC.

CDR3 nucleotide sequence: TGTGCCAGCAGTTTCGGTCAGGCCGTCAATCAGCCCCAGCATTTT. This sequence encodes CASSFGQAVNQPQHF. This rearrangement joins TRBV28 to TRBJ1-5, with D unresolved. Germline CDR1 reads MDHEN; CDR2 reads SYDVKM. There are 15 residues in the CDR3. Trimming took 3 bases from V and 3 from J, leaving 12 bases between them.

The rearrangement joins TRBV29-1 to TRBJ1-2; TRBD1 might be the D (5 bases). V was cut by 7 bases and J by 10 bases, with 22 bases left in between. Germline CDR1 SQVTM, CDR2 ANQGSEA. This CDR3 contains 13 residues. This chain's CDR3 is CSGGGGPPEDYTF. The CDR3, as DNA: TGCAGCGGGGGGGGAGGTCCACCGGAGGACTACACCTTC. The full variable domain, with the rest looked up from reference TRBV29-1 and TRBJ1-2, is SAVISQKPSRDICQRGTSLTIQCQVDSQVTMMFWYRQQPGQSLTLIATANQGSEATYESGFVIDKFPISRPNLTFSTLTVSNMSPEDSSIYLCSGGGGPPEDYTFGSGTRLTVV.

This chain joins TRBV2 and TRBJ2-7, with 7 bases that match TRBD1. Per germline, CDR1 SNHLY and CDR2 FYNNEI. Unmatched junction bases numbered 4, after V lost 8 bases and J lost 0 bases. The CDR3 loop spans 13 amino acids. CDR3 nucleotides: TGTGCCAGCTACAGGGGAAGCTCCTACGAGCAGTACTTC. It specifies CASYRGSSYEQYF.

The chain carries TRBV6-1 and TRBJ2-7; unclear D gene. This CDR3 has 12 amino acids. Germline assignment: CDR1 MNHNS and CDR2 SASEGT. V shed 2 bases and J shed 3 bases, with 5 bases lying between them. The CDR3, as DNA: TGTGCCAGCAGTGAATCGGACTACGAGCAGTACTTC. Residues: CASSESDYEQYF.

The gene calls are TRBV4-2 and TRBJ2-3; D remains unclear. The CDR3 has 13 residues. Germline CDR1 is LGHNA and CDR2 is YNFKEQ. Between the trimmed V and J ends, which lost 2 bases and 2 bases, there was a span of 5 bases. The CDR3 sequence is CASSQSTTDTQYF. The CDR3 bases are TGTGCCAGCAGCCAATCGACCACAGATACGCAGTATTTT.

This clone has only one observation. The chain has TRBV14 and TRBJ1-6, with 8 nucleotides matching TRBD1. Germline values: CDR1 SGHDN, CDR2 FVKESK. V lost 1 base, J lost 7 bases, and 3 bases stayed unmatched. The CDR3 length is 15 residues. The CDR3 sequence: CASSQVGTGNSPLHF. DNA of the CDR3: TGTGCCAGCAGCCAAGTGGGGACAGGCAATTCACCCCTCCACTTT.

This chain connects TRBV4-1 to TRBJ2-7; maybe TRBD1 (5 bases). Germline V gene data show CDR1 as MGHRA and CDR2 as YSYEKL. The CDR3 covers 16 residues. V was shortened by 0 bases and J by 1 base, with 13 bases between the two germline ends. The CDR3 DNA reads TGCGCCAGCAGCCAAGAAACAGGTAAACTATCCTACGAGCAGTACTTC. Its protein is CASSQETGKLSYEQYF.

This chain connects TRBV7-2 to TRBJ1-1; a possible D gene is TRBD1 (6 bases). This CDR3 spans 14 amino acids. Per the germline V gene, CDR1 is SGHTA and CDR2 is FQGNSA. The V gene lost 1 base and the J gene lost 6 bases, with 12 bases spanning the gap. This CDR3 is CASSLVGGSAEAFF. The CDR3 bases are TGTGCCAGCAGCTTAGTAGGGGGGAGCGCTGAAGCTTTCTTT.

The chain's CDR3 is CSVGLAGTSTDTQYF. The CDR3 nucleotides are TGCAGCGTCGGACTGGCGGGTACTAGCACAGATACGCAGTATTTT. The J gene is TRBJ2-3, the V gene TRBV29-1, with D possibly being TRBD2 (5 bases). Germline CDR1 and CDR2: SQVTM and ANQGSEA. The CDR3 sequence is 15 residues long. V shed 6 bases and J shed 0 bases, with 16 bases lying between them.

CDR3 amino acids: CASSRGGGNSYEQYF. CDR3 bases: TGTGCCAGTAGTCGAGGCGGCGGGAACTCCTACGAGCAGTACTTC. The rearrangement uses TRBV19 and TRBJ2-7; D is possibly TRBD2 (6 bases). The germline gives CDR1 LNHDA, CDR2 SQIVND (reference sequence). CDR3 length: 15 residues. V was shortened by 5 bases and J by 0 bases, with 14 bases between the two germline ends.

The chain has TRBV30 and TRBJ1-1, with a possible D match to TRBD1 (5 bases). Germline V lookup: CDR1 GTSNPN, CDR2 SVGIG (reference sequence). The CDR3 loop spans 15 amino acids. V was trimmed by 0 bases and J by 0 bases, leaving 11 bases between them. The CDR3 loop is CAWSVGDPMNTEAFF. DNA of the CDR3: TGTGCCTGGAGTGTAGGGGACCCTATGAACACTGAAGCTTTCTTT.

This chain joins TRBV7-2 and TRBJ1-1; 8 positions agree with TRBD1. The CDR3 contains 15 residues. Germline V lookup: CDR1 SGHTA, CDR2 FQGNSA. Trimming removed 4 bases from V and 1 base from J; junction bases left unmatched: 5. The CDR3 is CASSSADRANTEAFF. The CDR3 nucleotides read TGTGCCAGCAGCTCCGCGGACAGGGCGAACACTGAAGCTTTCTTT.

This clone was counted only a few times. The sample has other DNA sequences that encode this CDR3 too. The V gene is TRBV7-2, the J gene TRBJ1-4; 10 bases fit TRBD1. Germline V gene data show CDR1 as SGHTA and CDR2 as FQGNSA. J was trimmed by 7 bases and V by 5 bases; bases with no gene match: 4. The CDR3 is 14 residues long. The CDR3 reads CASSLGQGREKLFF. The CDR3 DNA reads TGTGCCAGCAGCCTGGGACAGGGGCGTGAAAAACTGTTTTTT.

This clone appeared a single time. The V call is TRBV25-1, the J call TRBJ2-1, with D unresolved. The V end was cut by 5 bases, the J end by 6 bases, with 8 bases between. The CDR3 contains 12 residues. CDR1 and CDR2 from the germline V gene are MGHDK and SYGVNS. CDR3 DNA sequence: TGTGCCAGCAGTAACAGAGTCAATGAGCAGTTCTTC. Its translation is CASSNRVNEQFF.

This sequence joins TRBV6-5 and TRBJ1-1; 9 bases line up with TRBD1. This CDR3 spans 11 amino acids. The germline gives CDR1 MNHEY, CDR2 SVGAGI. V shed 5 bases and J 8 bases; nucleotides not matched to a gene: 0. The CDR3 here is CASSDRGEAFF. CDR3 nucleotide sequence: TGTGCCAGCAGTGACAGGGGGGAAGCTTTCTTT.

The genes are TRBV4-1 and TRBJ1-3; D call uncertain. CDR3 size: 14 residues. Germline CDR1 is MGHRA and CDR2 is YSYEKL. V gave up 4 bases and J gave up 3 bases, with 10 bases separating them. In DNA, the CDR3 is TGCGCCAGCAGCCTTAGGACGTTTGGAAACACCATATATTTT. This gives the protein CASSLRTFGNTIYF.

This chain joins TRBV11-1 and TRBJ1-1; possibly TRBD1 for D (5 bases). V was trimmed by 3 bases and J by 4 bases, leaving 9 bases between them. The CDR3 spans 13 residues. The germline gives CDR1 SGHAT, CDR2 FQDESV (reference sequence). The CDR3 here is CASSFSGSTEAFF. Written as DNA, the CDR3 is TGTGCCAGCAGCTTTTCAGGGAGCACTGAAGCTTTCTTT. The variable domain in full, with the rest retrieved from reference TRBV11-1 and TRBJ1-1, is EAEVAQSPRYKITEKSQAVAFWCDPISGHATLYWYRQILGQGPELLVQFQDESVVDDSQLPKDRFSAERLKGVDSTLKIQPAELGDSAMYLCASSFSGSTEAFFGQGTRLTVV.

The chain employs TRBV5-6 and TRBJ1-4; 10 bases fit TRBD1. The V segment lost 2 bases and the J segment 10 bases; nucleotides outside the gene matches: 5. The CDR3 spans 14 residues. Germline V lookup: CDR1 SGHDT, CDR2 YYEEEE. The DNA of the CDR3 is TGTGCCAGCAGCTTCCGGGACAGGGGACCAAAACTGTTTTTT. Translated, it gives CASSFRDRGPKLFF.

This chain links TRBV10-3 with TRBJ2-1, with 12 nucleotides matching TRBD2. The CDR3 sequence is 20 residues long. V lost 4 bases to trimming and J lost 0 bases; unmatched junction nucleotides: 13. The germline V gene has CDR1 ENHRY and CDR2 SYGVKD. CDR3 bases: TGTGCCATCAGTGGTGGCGGTGGGACTAGCGGGCCGAGCTCCTACAATGAGCAGTTCTTC. Its protein is CAISGGGGTSGPSSYNEQFF.

J is TRBJ1-6 and V is TRBV5-1, with a possible D match to TRBD1 (6 bases). Trimming left V 4 bases short and J 3 bases short, with 11 bases between. This CDR3 contains 15 residues. Germline V lookup: CDR1 SGHRS, CDR2 YFSETQ. In nucleotides, the CDR3 is TGCGCCAGCAGCCCCACAGGGCTCTATAATTCACCCCTCCACTTT. Residues: CASSPTGLYNSPLHF. Variable domain in full (rest from reference TRBV5-1 and TRBJ1-6): KAGVTQTPRYLIKTRGQQVTLSCSPISGHRSVSWYQQTPGQGLQFLFEYFSETQRNKGNFPGRFSGRQFSNSRSEMNVSTLELGDSALYLCASSPTGLYNSPLHFGNGTRLTVT.

V gene TRBV5-1 combines with J gene TRBJ2-5; a weak D match, TRBD1 (5 bases). CDR3 length: 15 residues. Trimming shortened V by 3 bases and J by 2 bases, and 14 bases separated the two germline ends. The germline CDR1 and CDR2 sequences are SGHRS and YFSETQ. This CDR3 is CASSSDPGSQETQYF. DNA of the CDR3: TGCGCCAGCAGCTCAGACCCAGGGTCTCAAGAGACCCAGTACTTC. Looking up the rest from reference TRBV5-1 and TRBJ2-5 gives the full variable domain: KAGVTQTPRYLIKTRGQQVTLSCSPISGHRSVSWYQQTPGQGLQFLFEYFSETQRNKGNFPGRFSGRQFSNSRSEMNVSTLELGDSALYLCASSSDPGSQETQYFGPGTRLLVL.

V usage is TRBV18 and J usage is TRBJ2-7, with D uncertain. The CDR3 loop spans 12 amino acids. Looked up from germline, CDR1 is KGHSH and CDR2 is LQKENI. V was clipped by 1 base and J by 5 bases, with 6 bases between them. CDR3 sequence: CASSPRTDEQYF. The CDR3 DNA reads TGTGCCAGCTCACCACGTACTGACGAGCAGTACTTC.

The J gene is TRBJ2-2, the V gene TRBV11-3, with TRBD2 matching 11 bases. V lost 3 bases, J lost 7 bases, and 4 bases stayed unmatched. CDR1 SGHNT and CDR2 YENEEA come from the germline V gene. CDR3 length equals 15 residues. DNA for the CDR3: TGTGCCAGCAGCTTTAGCGGGAGGGTGGACGGGGAGCTGTTTTTT. This sequence encodes CASSFSGRVDGELFF. Looking up the rest from reference TRBV11-3 and TRBJ2-2 gives the full variable domain: EAGVVQSPRYKIIEKKQPVAFWCNPISGHNTLYWYLQNLGQGPELLIRYENEEAVDDSQLPKDRFSAERLKGVDSTLKIQPAELGDSAVYLCASSFSGRVDGELFFGEGSRLTVL.